This T cell receptor (beta chain) is drawn from a study of regulatory T cells in long-lasting Graves disease (dated by TCRdb to about 2021). In the study overall: In the newly diagnosed Graves' disease group, patients had been taking antithyroid drugs for less than 3 months. A total of roughly 35 samples underwent TCR sequencing, from about 13 patients with persistent Graves' disease and 20 or so patients with newly diagnosed Graves' disease. The study took place in China and was registered as a clinical trial. This study used TCR sequencing and RNA sequencing of peripheral blood to compare persistent Graves' disease patients against newly diagnosed Graves' disease patients. The paper as a whole reports these results and caveats: Only peripheral blood was studied, because thyroid tissue, the primary lesion, was inaccessible. As a limitation, the authors acknowledged that the small sample size may reduce accuracy. TRBV28, TRBJ1-2 and TRBJ2-5 were preferentially used in persistent disease, while TRBV20-1 and TRBJ2-1 were favored in newly diagnosed disease. Persistent patients shared more public clonotypes among themselves (2,741) than newly diagnosed patients did (approximately 870). Compared with newly diagnosed patients, patients with persistent Graves' disease had lower TCR Shannon entropy and fewer highly expanded clones, which suggests clonal expansion. Sequencing and analysis were limited to the TCR beta chain.

The cysteine opens and the phenylalanine closes a CDR3 of 13 amino acids. The retained sequence is limited to the CDR3, 39 bases, with the frame set at the first base. The V end loses 6 bases and the J end loses 4 bases, and a stretch of 15 bases separates them. According to the germline V gene (reference sequence), CDR1 reads DFQATT and CDR2 reads SNEGSKA. The library was built by means of multiplex PCR. For sequencing, an Illumina HiSeq 4000 was employed. To build TCR beta libraries, CDR3 regions were amplified by Arm-PCR using iRepertoire HTBI primers. PCR products were gel purified before sequencing. The study's own analysis went as follows. Across samples, roughly 60 TRBV and 13 to 15 TRBJ segments were identified and used for gene usage analysis of CDR3 amino acid clonotypes. Filtered high-quality paired reads were merged into contigs using COPE and FqMerger. BLAST was used to align contigs to the IMGT TRBV, TRBD and TRBJ reference genes, and CDR3 was defined following IMGT. Any clonotype with a frequency above 0.1% was classified as a highly expanded clone. Repertoire diversity was measured by Shannon entropy, and V-J evenness by the Gini coefficient. Public clonotypes were defined as clonotypes shared by more than one individual. TCRdb trimmed public reads at Q25 via fastp, called clones via MiXCR and kept in-frame beta chains. Each record represents a unique CDR3 protein, reported with the most common genes and DNA among its rows. TCRdb assigned the V and J calls; the authors' analysis was not used. The sample table contains approximately 480,000 distinct CDR3 sequences; only one count was recorded for about 17% of them. The top ten constitute 9% to 15% of the sample.

This clonotype was recorded many times. Its binding antigen is unknown. One base away there is no much larger clone; base qualities are not given. According to the study, the label for this sample's time point signals: newly diagnosed GD, antithyroid drugs for less than 3 months. RNA was extracted from PBMCs in TRIzol for both TCR sequencing and RNA sequencing. The diagnosis of Graves' disease followed American Thyroid Association guidelines. The patients came from an endocrinology department in Xi'an, China. Each patient gave about 8.1 milliliters of peripheral blood, collected in an EDTA anticoagulant tube. Ficoll Paque Plus density gradient separation was used to isolate PBMCs, and no further T cell sorting was performed. An Agilent 2100 Bioanalyzer and agarose gel were used to check RNA quality, while a NanoDrop 2000 measured RNA concentration. These data are also associated with another study on T cells in Graves' hyperthyroidism and ophthalmopathy. The second paper states: Stable Graves' hyperthyroidism was defined as the absence of progression to ophthalmopathy over 18 months of follow-up. Hyperthyroidism patients were newly diagnosed, with disease duration under 2 months, and aged 18 to 65 years. Patients with uncontrolled infections, other autoimmune diseases, pregnancy or lactation were excluded. Diagnoses were established on the basis of clinical symptoms, serum thyroxine and TRAb, thyroid ultrasound, and orbital computed tomography. The first round of RT-PCR for the TCR CDR3 was performed with the HTBI primer set and the Qiagen OneStep RT-PCR kit. Most expanded thyroid clonotypes (frequency above 0.001) were also detected in blood, a finding suggesting that blood repertoires may reflect thyroid immune responses. In cross-validation, a model built on a 13 V-J signature told ophthalmopathy apart from stable hyperthyroidism with roughly 87% sensitivity and around 84% specificity, and in testing the same model reached 80%/75%. In validation, the model predicted progression to ophthalmopathy with over 65% sensitivity and about 72% specificity, a median of roughly seven months before onset. A discovery cohort of approximately 97 patients, about 40 with Graves' ophthalmopathy and about 60 with stable Graves' hyperthyroidism, was used to find distinguishing TCR V-J signatures. Prospective prediction of ophthalmopathy was tested in an independent validation cohort of fewer than 20 hyperthyroidism patients and 17 patients who later progressed to ophthalmopathy. The 100 or so discovery patients were divided at random into training and test sets in a 7:3 ratio. In addition, the study compared T-cell repertoires in thyroid tissue and in blood from several Graves' hyperthyroidism patients. After blood sampling, hyperthyroidism patients were treated with methimazole at a starting dose of 30 mg daily, and ophthalmopathy patients were treated with high-dose intravenous methylprednisolone. A second multiplex PCR round built the libraries, followed by size selection and purification. Paired-end sequencing of the libraries was performed with 100 bp reads on an Illumina HiSeq2000. Raw data were processed with SOAPnuke, discarding reads with adapters, uncalled bases, mean Phred below 15, or no exact constant-primer or identifier match. COPE v1.2.5 was used to merge the high-quality paired reads, and each unique nucleotide sequence was defined as a clonotype. MiTCR v1.1 was used to align clonotypes to the IMGT TRBV, TRBD and TRBJ reference segments. Analysis was restricted to V-J combinations with a frequency above 0.0001, which covered approximately 99% of repertoires. The TCS score was defined as the ratio of F50 (clonal expansion) to E x V (chaos), calculated using BLOSUM62-based TCRdist between CDR3 peptides within each V-J. Welch's t-statistics and random forest reduced around 510 V-J features to roughly 13, which were used in a naive Bayes classifier (R e1071). Sample size was not statistically predetermined, and investigators were not blinded to group allocation. The paper reports TCR Vbeta CDR3 sequencing of approximately 140 peripheral blood samples: 40 or so ophthalmopathy, about 75 hyperthyroidism and 17 progressor patients.

The sequence links TRBV20-1 to TRBJ1-2, and perhaps TRBD1 as D gene, on 5 matching bases. This receptor was obtained from a man aged 35-49 years with Graves disease. Donor details come from another sample of the same person, matched by shared clones. The sequencing here drew on peripheral blood mononuclear cells (PBMCs), taken at new diagnosis, from a patient treated with antithyroid drugs. The base sequence is TGCAGTGCCCGGTTGGGGGATCCCTATGGCTACACCTTC. Translated, it gives CSARLGDPYGYTF.